The 22 T cell receptor beta chains below come from one sample, sequenced in a study of T cells in Graves' hyperthyroidism and ophthalmopathy. It was RNA transcripts that yielded the amplified TCR beta CDR3 regions. When the TCR CDR3 underwent first-round RT-PCR, the HTBI primer set was used. TCRdb fed the multiplex PCR reads into MiXCR, producing one record per CDR3 protein. The table shows about 840,000 distinct CDR3 sequences, with 35% to 40% occurring only once. The sequenced material came from blood. These receptors were taken from a man between 18 and 29 years old with Graves' hyperthyroidism.

The chain combines TRBV7-4 with TRBJ2-5; TRBD1 agrees at 8 bases. With V trimmed by 6 bases and J by 5 bases, 8 bases remained unmatched. Per germline, CDR1 SGHVT and CDR2 SQSDAQ. The CDR3 covers 14 residues. CDR3 DNA: TGTGCCAGCAGATCTCGACAGGGGTGGGAGACCCAGTACTTC. It encodes CASRSRQGWETQYF.

Concerning this clonotype itself: One end of the junction fails to match germline, which may point to a read error. The rearrangement links TRBV7-6 to TRBJ2-5, with D possibly TRBD2 on 7 matching bases. Germline V lookup: CDR1 SGHVS, CDR2 FNYEAQ. The CDR3 is 16 residues long. This CDR3 is CASSWGSGGGQETQCF. The CDR3 DNA sequence: TGTGCCAGCAGCTGGGGTTCGGGCGGGGGACAAGAGACCCAGTGCTTC.

The V call is TRBV5-1, the J call TRBJ2-7; D possibly corresponds to TRBD1 (6 bases). Germline V gene lookup returns CDR1 SGHRS and CDR2 YFSETQ. This CDR3 contains 16 residues. Trimming took off 1 base at V and 2 bases at J, with 16 bases between the two ends. The CDR3 is CASSLRVRGSTYEQYF. In nucleotides, the CDR3 is TGCGCCAGCAGCTTGCGGGTCAGGGGAAGTACCTACGAGCAGTACTTC.

Turning to this clonotype: A read error may explain this, as a much larger clone is one base away. The genes are TRBV19 and TRBJ1-5; D might be TRBD1 (5 bases). Germline V lookup: CDR1 LNHDA, CDR2 SQIVND (reference sequence). V gave up 5 bases and J gave up 5 bases, with 19 bases separating them. This CDR3 has 16 amino acids. CDR3 sequence reads: CASSWFGRAFDQPQHF. In DNA form, the CDR3 reads TGTGCCAGTAGTTGGTTCGGCAGGGCCTTCGATCAGCCCCAGCATTTT. The whole variable domain, remainder taken from reference TRBV19 and TRBJ1-5, is DGGITQSPKYLFRKEGQNVTLSCEQNLNHDAMYWYRQDPGQGLRLIYYSQIVNDFQKGDIAEGYSVSREKKESFPLTVTSAQKNPTAFYLCASSWFGRAFDQPQHFGDGTRLSIL.

This clonotype was detected ten times or more. The junction shows a germline mismatch at one end, possibly a read error. The CDR3 loop reads CAGRDSNYGYTF. In DNA form, the CDR3 reads TGTGCCGGCAGAGACAGTAACTATGGCTACACCTTC. This chain links TRBV2 with TRBJ1-2; possibly TRBD1 for D (5 bases). Looked up from germline, CDR1 is SNHLY and CDR2 is FYNNEI. This CDR3 is built from 12 residues.

The V and J genes are TRBV15 and TRBJ1-5; D not certain. V was trimmed by 6 bases and J by 4 bases, leaving 19 bases between them. The CDR3 sequence is 16 residues long. CDR1 and CDR2 (germline): LNHNV, YYDKDF (reference sequence). This CDR3 is CATSRYDGQRNQPQHF. CDR3 DNA sequence: TGTGCCACCAGTAGGTATGACGGGCAGAGAAATCAGCCCCAGCATTTT.

Comments on this clonotype: This may stem from a read error, because a much larger clone lies one nucleotide away. The chain joins TRBV7-6 to TRBJ2-7, with 9 bases aligning to TRBD2. Germline CDR1 and CDR2: SGHVS and FNYEAQ. J was trimmed by 5 bases and V by 4 bases; bases with no gene match: 12. The CDR3 extends over 16 amino acids. This chain's CDR3 is CASSSSLREGLNEQYF. The CDR3 DNA follows: TGTGCCAGCAGCTCATCTTTGCGGGAGGGCCTCAACGAGCAGTACTTC.

This clonotype was found a few times. The chain has TRBV6-1 and TRBJ2-7; TRBD1 matches 8 bases. The germline gives CDR1 MNHNS, CDR2 SASEGT. This CDR3 has 14 amino acids. V shed 6 bases and J 4 bases; nucleotides not matched to a gene: 8. Here the CDR3 reads CASRPRDRPYEQYF. CDR3 sequence (DNA): TGTGCCAGCAGACCCCGGGACAGGCCGTACGAGCAGTACTTC.

At least ten counts were recorded for this clonotype. The chain links TRBV29-1 to TRBJ1-6; no reliable D call. V was shortened by 6 bases and J by 8 bases, with 14 bases between the two germline ends. The CDR3 extends over 13 amino acids. Germline values: CDR1 SQVTM, CDR2 ANQGSEA. The CDR3 protein is CSVREGFDSPLHF. In DNA, the CDR3 is TGCAGCGTACGGGAGGGATTCGATTCACCCCTCCACTTT.

This sequence joins TRBV12-3 or TRBV12-4 and TRBJ2-7, with 7 bases aligning to TRBD1. Trimming removed 6 bases from V and 3 bases from J; junction bases left unmatched: 8. The CDR3 runs 14 residues. CDR3 DNA: TGTGCCAGCAGCAACTTACAGGGGTTCTACGAGCAGTACTTC. The encoded protein is CASSNLQGFYEQYF.

This clonotype was counted only a few times. J is TRBJ2-7 and V is TRBV25-1, with D perhaps matching TRBD2 (6 bases). Germline CDR1 MGHDK, CDR2 SYGVNS. The length of the CDR3 is 16 residues. V gave up 7 bases and J gave up 6 bases, with 25 bases separating them. The CDR3 DNA reads as TGTGCCAGCACCTCAGATAGGCGGGAAGTCCTCGGCGAGCAGTACTTC. Translated: CASTSDRREVLGEQYF.

This clonotype has just a few counts. The gene calls are TRBV10-3 and TRBJ1-5; TRBD1 agrees at 7 bases. J lost 13 bases, V lost 10 bases, and 10 bases had no gene match. Germline CDR1 reads ENHRY; CDR2 reads SYGVKD. This CDR3 is 11 amino acids long. The CDR3 DNA follows: TGTGCCAGCGGCCGGGACAGACAACAGCATTTT. This translates into CASGRDRQQHF.

This rearrangement joins TRBV20-1 to TRBJ2-6; D not certain. This CDR3 has 12 residues. Germline V gene data show CDR1 as DFQATT and CDR2 as SNEGSKA (reference sequence). V was cut by 3 bases and J by 9 bases, with 9 bases left in between. The CDR3 nucleotides are TGCAGTGCTAGCCTCTGGGTCAACGTCCTGACTTTC. Amino acids: CSASLWVNVLTF.

This chain links TRBV27 with TRBJ2-5; TRBD1 aligns across 11 bases. The CDR3 length is 16 residues. After removal of 4 bases from V and 5 bases from J, the junction contained 9 bases not matched to a gene. CDR1 and CDR2 (germline): MNHEY, SMNVEV (reference sequence). CDR3 region: CASSSTGTGGSETQYF. The CDR3 DNA follows: TGTGCCAGCAGTTCGACCGGGACAGGGGGGTCGGAGACCCAGTACTTC.

The chain couples TRBV7-9 to TRBJ2-7; D possibly corresponds to TRBD2 (6 bases). V was cut by 3 bases and J by 5 bases, with 11 bases left in between. The CDR3 has 13 residues. Germline V gene data show CDR1 as SEHNR and CDR2 as FQNEAQ (reference sequence). CDR3 region: CASSFGEENEQYF. In nucleotides, the CDR3 is TGTGCCAGCAGCTTTGGGGAGGAGAACGAGCAGTACTTC.

This clonotype was seen only a few times. V and J are TRBV11-2 and TRBJ2-5, with a possible D match to TRBD2 (6 bases). V dropped 4 bases and J dropped 7 bases, with 19 bases sitting between them. This CDR3 is built from 15 residues. Germline CDR1 reads SGHAT; CDR2 reads FQNNGV. DNA of the CDR3: TGTGCCAGCAGCTCTAGGAGGGGTGTCGAGGGGACCCAGTACTTC. This codes for CASSSRRGVEGTQYF.

The chain links TRBV9 to TRBJ2-7, with D perhaps matching TRBD1 (5 bases). Trimming cost V 5 bases and J 3 bases, with 12 bases left between them. The germline CDR1 and CDR2 sequences are SGDLS and YYNGEE. The CDR3 sequence is 13 residues long. CDR3 in DNA: TGTGCCAGCAGGCGACAGCCCAACTACGAGCAGTACTTC. Its translation is CASRRQPNYEQYF.

DNA for the CDR3: TGTGCCAGTAGTATGGACGGGAGAGAGACCCAGTACTTC. Its protein product is CASSMDGRETQYF. The J gene is TRBJ2-5, the V gene TRBV19, with D possibly matching TRBD2 (6 bases). The CDR3 is 13 amino acids. V lost 3 bases to trimming and J lost 4 bases, with 9 bases between them. Germline V gives CDR1 LNHDA, CDR2 SQIVND (reference sequence).

This clonotype was seen many times. The chain is built from TRBV7-9 and TRBJ2-7; D unresolved. The V and J ends lost 5 bases and 7 bases respectively, with 9 bases between them. Germline-derived CDR1 and CDR2 are SEHNR and FQNEAQ (reference sequence). This CDR3 has 11 residues. The chain's CDR3 is CASSPMSEQYF. As DNA, the CDR3 is TGTGCCAGCAGCCCGATGAGTGAGCAGTACTTC.

This clonotype was picked up a small number of times. At one end, the junction sequence differs from germline, possibly due to a read error. The rearrangement joins TRBV10-3 to TRBJ1-6; D call uncertain. CDR3 length: 15 residues. Germline CDR1 and CDR2: ENHRY and SYGVKD. CDR3 in DNA: TGTGCCAGCAGTGAAGCGCTACAGACCAATTCACCCCTCCACTTT. This encodes CASSEALQTNSPLHF.

This clonotype was recorded at least ten times. The rearrangement uses TRBV10-3 and TRBJ2-5, with 10 bases matching TRBD1. Trimming at V came to 6 bases and at J to 5 bases, leaving 9 bases not matched to a gene. The CDR3 covers 15 residues. The germline V gene encodes CDR1 ENHRY and CDR2 SYGVKD. The CDR3 sequence: CAISPGTGVAETQYF. The CDR3, as DNA: TGTGCCATCAGCCCCGGGACAGGGGTGGCCGAGACCCAGTACTTC.

The table lists this clonotype with a few counts. The genes are TRBV2 and TRBJ2-7; 9 positions match TRBD1. The V and J ends lost 5 bases and 3 bases, in that order; junction bases with no gene match: 5. Per germline, CDR1 SNHLY and CDR2 FYNNEI. The CDR3 extends over 14 amino acids. CDR3 loop: CASSSWDRDYEQYF. In DNA form, the CDR3 reads TGTGCCAGCAGTTCGTGGGACAGGGACTACGAGCAGTACTTC. Filled out from reference TRBV2 and TRBJ2-7, the complete variable domain reads EPEVTQTPSHQVTQMGQEVILRCVPISNHLYFYWYRQILGQKVEFLVSFYNNEISEKSEIFDDQFSVERPDGSNFTLKIRSTKLEDSAMYFCASSSWDRDYEQYFGPGTRLTVT.